What follows is one TCR beta chain and its context. Its antigen is as yet unknown. The data are from a study of shared clonotypes between healthy human individuals. Study findings and constraints: Large depth notwithstanding, sorted-subset sequencing proved incomplete by rarefaction.

The CDR3 spans 14 residues. V was shortened by 2 bases and J by 5 bases, with 12 bases between the two germline ends. CDR1 is MNHEY and CDR2 is SMNVEV in the germline V gene (reference sequence). Here immunoSEQ multiplex PCR was the method, and the copy in TCRdb shows in-frame clones only, minus some. Here the sample spans under 550,000 clones, 95% to 97% being singletons. The chain carries TRBV27 and TRBJ1-1, with unresolved D. This sequence was found in a woman under 40 in good health. Input material: naive CD4+ T cells sorted from blood. The subset: CD45RA+ positively selected. The CDR3 sequence is CASSLDWRGTEAFF. DNA of the CDR3: TGTGCCAGCAGTTTAGACTGGCGGGGTACTGAAGCTTTCTTT.